A single sample gave rise to the 22 T cell receptor beta chains below, sequenced in a study of T cell repertoires in cytomegalovirus infection. TCRdb re-called the reads with MiXCR, one entry per CDR3 protein. The repertoire consists of 480,000 or so distinct CDR3 sequences, with approximately 11% occurring once and the leading ten covering roughly 10%. Sequenced input: PBMCs. All receptors come from a human donor in good health (CMV status not recorded). Some clones in this sample may be carry-over from other donors' samples.

This clonotype was seen only a few times. The chain has TRBV5-6 and TRBJ2-7, with D possibly called TRBD1 or TRBD2 (5 bases each). Germline V lookup: CDR1 SGHDT, CDR2 YYEEEE. This CDR3 is built from 14 residues. Trimming removed 3 bases at V and 5 bases at J, with 15 bases between. CDR3 in amino acids: CASSWETEGHEQYF. DNA of the CDR3: TGTGCCAGCAGCTGGGAGACAGAAGGACACGAGCAGTACTTC.

A few counts support this clonotype. The chain combines TRBV29-1 with TRBJ1-1; perhaps TRBD1 as D (5 bases). Germline lookup yields CDR1 SQVTM and CDR2 ANQGSEA. CDR3 size: 14 residues. Trimming cost V 1 base and J 1 base, with 10 bases left between them. CDR3 DNA sequence: TGCAGCGTTGAAGGCAGGGTATCGAACACTGAAGCTTTCTTT. Translating gives CSVEGRVSNTEAFF.

This clonotype was recorded at least ten times. This sequence joins TRBV7-9 and TRBJ2-7; TRBD1 agrees at 7 bases. There are 13 residues in the CDR3. The V gene end was trimmed by 4 bases and the J gene end by 4 bases; junction bases not matched to a gene: 4. Per germline, CDR1 SEHNR and CDR2 FQNEAQ (reference sequence). Written as DNA, the CDR3 is TGTGCCAGCAGCTCAAGCAGGGGGTACGAGCAGTACTTC. This codes for CASSSSRGYEQYF.

This clonotype has a count of ten or more. The chain links TRBV12-3 or TRBV12-4 to TRBJ2-1, with D perhaps TRBD2 (5 bases). Trimming stripped 5 bases from V and 9 bases from J, with 20 bases between. This CDR3 comprises 15 residues. The CDR3 region has the DNA TGTGCCAGCAGTCCCGACCTCTCCCGAGGGAGTGAGCAGTTCTTC. This translates into CASSPDLSRGSEQFF.

CDR3 sequence: CSARVTGGLQPQHF. The CDR3 DNA reads TGCAGTGCTAGAGTAACAGGGGGTCTTCAGCCCCAGCATTTT. The chain couples TRBV20-1 to TRBJ1-5, with 8 bases lining up with TRBD1. The ends lost 1 base at V and 6 bases at J; junction bases unmatched: 5. The CDR3 sequence is 14 residues long. Germline-derived CDR1 and CDR2 are DFQATT and SNEGSKA (reference sequence).

V and J are TRBV6-1 and TRBJ1-5; D unresolved. V lost 2 bases to trimming and J lost 7 bases, with 12 bases between them. The CDR3 is made up of 14 amino acids. The germline gives CDR1 MNHNS, CDR2 SASEGT. The DNA of the CDR3 is TGTGCCAGCAGTGAAATCCGGGCACGGCAGCCCCAGCATTTT. It translates to CASSEIRARQPQHF.

This clonotype was seen at least ten times. The CDR3 region is CASSPRTEGKNEKLFF. CDR3 coding DNA: TGTGCCAGCAGCCCGCGGACAGAAGGGAAAAATGAAAAACTGTTTTTT. This chain joins TRBV7-3 and TRBJ1-4; D is possibly TRBD1 (6 bases). Trimming removed 5 bases from V and 5 bases from J, with 18 bases in between. The germline CDR1 and CDR2 sequences are SGHTA and FQGTGA. The CDR3 covers 16 residues.

This clonotype was recorded many times. V gene TRBV14 combines with J gene TRBJ1-1; 8 positions agree with TRBD1. V shed 1 base, J shed 5 bases, and the junction held 6 bases outside the gene matches. This CDR3 spans 15 amino acids. CDR1 SGHDN and CDR2 FVKESK come from the germline V gene. CDR3 amino acids: CASSQAWTGRTEAFF. CDR3 sequence (DNA): TGTGCCAGCAGCCAAGCGTGGACAGGGAGAACTGAAGCTTTCTTT.

This clonotype was counted at least ten times. V gene TRBV27 combines with J gene TRBJ2-2; D may be TRBD2 (6 bases). The V and J ends lost 4 bases and 3 bases respectively, with 6 bases between them. The CDR3 sequence is 13 residues long. CDR1 and CDR2 from the germline V gene are MNHEY and SMNVEV (reference sequence). The chain's CDR3 is CASSWDYTGELFF. CDR3 DNA: TGTGCCAGCAGTTGGGACTACACCGGGGAGCTGTTTTTT.

In this sample, this clonotype turned up many times. The rearrangement uses TRBV6-1 and TRBJ1-4; D is unresolved. Per the germline V gene, CDR1 is MNHNS and CDR2 is SASEGT. The CDR3 consists of 16 residues. V dropped 3 bases and J dropped 7 bases, with 18 bases sitting between them. The CDR3 protein is CASSDQLAYQSEKLFF. DNA for the CDR3: TGTGCCAGCAGTGACCAGTTGGCGTATCAGAGTGAAAAACTGTTTTTT.

The J gene is TRBJ1-5, the V gene TRBV20-1, with D possibly matching TRBD1 (6 bases). CDR3 length equals 17 residues. The germline V and J ends were trimmed by 0 bases and 0 bases, with 15 bases remaining between them. Germline V gene lookup returns CDR1 DFQATT and CDR2 SNEGSKA (reference sequence). The CDR3 sequence is CSARDNSGRGSNQPQHF. The CDR3 bases are TGCAGTGCTAGAGATAATTCGGGCAGGGGTAGCAATCAGCCCCAGCATTTT.

This clonotype was recorded at least ten times. This chain uses TRBV28 with TRBJ2-1; 7 bases are a match to TRBD1. Trimming took 0 bases from V and 0 from J; bases not matched to a gene: 5. The CDR3 has 17 amino acids. Looked up from germline, CDR1 is MDHEN and CDR2 is SYDVKM. The CDR3 sequence: CASSLWDRPSSYNEQFF. In nucleotides, the CDR3 is TGTGCCAGCAGTTTATGGGACAGGCCGAGCTCCTACAATGAGCAGTTCTTC.

The sample holds many counts of this clonotype. The chain couples TRBV7-2 to TRBJ2-7; 9 bases line up with TRBD1. CDR1 is SGHTA and CDR2 is FQGNSA in the germline V gene. V dropped 5 bases and J dropped 4; count of bases not matched to a gene: 12. This CDR3 region has 16 residues. CDR3 bases: TGTGCCAGCAGCCGGGACAGGGCCTTGCGGGGGTACGAGCAGTACTTC. Translated: CASSRDRALRGYEQYF.

This clonotype was counted many times. The rearrangement links TRBV27 to TRBJ1-4; D remains ambiguous. Per the germline V gene, CDR1 is MNHEY and CDR2 is SMNVEV (reference sequence). V was clipped by 2 bases and J by 8 bases, with 15 bases between them. The length of the CDR3 is 15 residues. CDR3 sequence reads: CASSLVKAHREKLFF. CDR3 coding DNA: TGTGCCAGCAGTTTAGTGAAGGCCCACCGGGAAAAACTGTTTTTT.

This clonotype has a count of ten or more. This rearrangement joins TRBV7-9 to TRBJ2-7; weak D call: TRBD1 (5 bases). The CDR3 extends over 16 amino acids. Deletions cut 4 bases from V and 7 bases from J, with 23 bases between. Germline lookup yields CDR1 SEHNR and CDR2 FQNEAQ (reference sequence). The CDR3 here is CASSSGAALILREQYF. CDR3 nucleotides: TGTGCCAGCAGCTCTGGGGCGGCCTTAATTCTACGAGAGCAGTACTTC.

This chain joins TRBV7-9 and TRBJ1-2; D remains unclear. Trimming removed 5 bases at V and 8 bases at J, with 18 bases between. CDR3 size: 14 residues. Germline V gene lookup returns CDR1 SEHNR and CDR2 FQNEAQ (reference sequence). CDR3 DNA: TGTGCCAGCAGCCCTGGCGAGCGGCCGGGGGGCTACACCTTC. This encodes CASSPGERPGGYTF.

The gene calls are TRBV20-1 and TRBJ1-1; the D is unclear. The CDR3 consists of 16 residues. V lost 0 bases and J lost 0, with 14 bases in between. Looked up from germline, CDR1 is DFQATT and CDR2 is SNEGSKA (reference sequence). For the CDR3, the DNA is TGCAGTGCTAGAGATCTCCTTTTGCAGGTGAACACTGAAGCTTTCTTT. It codes for CSARDLLLQVNTEAFF.

This clonotype was observed at least ten times. The chain has TRBV6-1 and TRBJ2-1, with 8 bases that match TRBD2. V gave up 6 bases and J gave up 0 bases; unmatched junction bases: 4. The length of the CDR3 is 15 residues. The germline V gene encodes CDR1 MNHNS and CDR2 SASEGT. CDR3 loop: CASRRSGVSYNEQFF. The CDR3 DNA follows: TGTGCCAGCAGACGTAGCGGGGTCTCCTACAATGAGCAGTTCTTC.

This clonotype was recorded a few times. The chain's CDR3 is CASRPRDNSYNEQFF. The CDR3 DNA follows: TGTGCCAGCAGGCCAAGGGACAATTCCTACAATGAGCAGTTCTTC. The chain combines TRBV6-1 with TRBJ2-1; D is perhaps TRBD1 (6 bases). Germline lookup yields CDR1 MNHNS and CDR2 SASEGT. The ends were cut back, 6 bases at V and 1 base at J, with 13 bases in the middle. The CDR3 has 15 residues.

This clonotype was seen ten or more times. The chain recombines TRBV11-2 with TRBJ2-7; 9 bases are shared with TRBD2. Germline-derived CDR1 and CDR2 are SGHAT and FQNNGV. CDR3 length equals 17 residues. The V and J ends lost 1 base and 0 bases, in that order; junction bases with no gene match: 7. The CDR3 loop reads CASSLGRGGPSSYEQYF. CDR3 nucleotide sequence: TGTGCCAGCAGCTTAGGGCGGGGGGGCCCGAGCTCCTACGAGCAGTACTTC.

This clonotype occurred a few times. V is TRBV3-1 and J is TRBJ1-1, with D possibly being TRBD1 (5 bases). CDR1 and CDR2 from the germline V gene are LGHDT and YNNKEL (reference sequence). There are 11 residues in the CDR3. V was shortened by 3 bases and J by 11 bases, with 10 bases between the two germline ends. In DNA, the CDR3 is TGTGCCAGCAGCCAGGCCGGGGACGCTTTCTTT. This gives the protein CASSQAGDAFF.

This clonotype came up a few times. Being one base from a much bigger clone, this may be a read error. V gene TRBV7-3 combines with J gene TRBJ2-7; either TRBD1 or TRBD2 may supply D (5 bases each). This CDR3 has 13 residues. V lost 2 bases and J lost 4, with 9 bases in between. CDR1 and CDR2 (germline): SGHTA, FQGTGA. As DNA, the CDR3 is TGTGCCAGCAGCTTACATGGGGGTTACGAGCAGTACTTC. Its protein is CASSLHGGYEQYF.